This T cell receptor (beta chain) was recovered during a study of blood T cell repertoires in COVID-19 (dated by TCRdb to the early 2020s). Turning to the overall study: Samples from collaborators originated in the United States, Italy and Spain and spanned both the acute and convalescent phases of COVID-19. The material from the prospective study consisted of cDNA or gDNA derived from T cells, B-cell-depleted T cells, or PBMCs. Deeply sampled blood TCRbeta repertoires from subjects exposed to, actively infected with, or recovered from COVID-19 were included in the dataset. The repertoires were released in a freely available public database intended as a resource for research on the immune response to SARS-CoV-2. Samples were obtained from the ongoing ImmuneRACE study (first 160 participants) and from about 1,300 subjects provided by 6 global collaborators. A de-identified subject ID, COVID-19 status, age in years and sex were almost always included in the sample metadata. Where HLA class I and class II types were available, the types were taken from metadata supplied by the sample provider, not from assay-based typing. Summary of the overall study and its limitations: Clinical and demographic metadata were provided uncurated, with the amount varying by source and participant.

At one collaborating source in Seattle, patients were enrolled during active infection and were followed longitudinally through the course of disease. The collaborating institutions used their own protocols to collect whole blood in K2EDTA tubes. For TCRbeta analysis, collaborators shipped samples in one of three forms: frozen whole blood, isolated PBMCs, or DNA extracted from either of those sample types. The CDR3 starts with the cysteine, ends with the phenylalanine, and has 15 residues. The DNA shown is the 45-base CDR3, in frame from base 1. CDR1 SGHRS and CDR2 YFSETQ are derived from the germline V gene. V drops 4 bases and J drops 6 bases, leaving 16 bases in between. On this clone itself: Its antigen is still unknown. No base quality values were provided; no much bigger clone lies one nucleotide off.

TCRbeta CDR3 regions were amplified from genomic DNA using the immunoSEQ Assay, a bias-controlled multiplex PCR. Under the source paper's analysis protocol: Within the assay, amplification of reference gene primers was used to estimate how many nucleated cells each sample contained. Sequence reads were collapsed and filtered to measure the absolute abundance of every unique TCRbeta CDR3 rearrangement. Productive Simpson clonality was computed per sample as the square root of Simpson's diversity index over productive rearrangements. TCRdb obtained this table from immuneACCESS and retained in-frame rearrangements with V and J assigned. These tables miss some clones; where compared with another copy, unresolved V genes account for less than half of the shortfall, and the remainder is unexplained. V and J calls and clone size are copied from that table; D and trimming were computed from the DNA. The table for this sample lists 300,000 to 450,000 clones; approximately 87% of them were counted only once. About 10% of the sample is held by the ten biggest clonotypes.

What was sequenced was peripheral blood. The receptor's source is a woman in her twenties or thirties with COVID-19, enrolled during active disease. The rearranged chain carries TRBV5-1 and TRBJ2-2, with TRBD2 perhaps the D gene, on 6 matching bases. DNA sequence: TGCGCCAGCAGCATCGGGAGTGGGGCCGCCGGGGAGCTGTTTTTT. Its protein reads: CASSIGSGAAGELFF.